Listed below are T cell receptor beta chains from one sample, sequenced in a study of T cell responses to AZD1222 COVID-19 vaccine. Profiled with immunoSEQ multiplex PCR; TCRdb holds only in-frame clones, not every one. The repertoire includes 100,000 to 150,000 clones, over 85% of them detected once, and 4.4% sits in the top ten. The sequenced sample was peripheral blood, obtained on day 0 of AZD1222 vaccination. Receptors originate from an adult in good health. The CDR3 runs from the conserved cysteine through the conserved F or W. Fields, in order: D gene, clone size, J gene, V gene, CDR3 protein. D genes are given only for firm matches. Rows may omit the clone size; those that give it use once, few, many or a size class.

d_gene: TRBD1; abundance: .; j_gene: TRBJ1-5; v_gene: TRBV5-1; CDR3aa: CASSPGQGPGMDQPQHF
d_gene: TRBD1; abundance: .; j_gene: TRBJ1-5; v_gene: TRBV6-5; CDR3aa: CASSRDRSNQPQHF
d_gene: .; abundance: .; j_gene: TRBJ2-1; v_gene: TRBV19; CDR3aa: CASSTGVDEQFF
d_gene: TRBD2; abundance: .; j_gene: TRBJ2-3; v_gene: TRBV7-9; CDR3aa: CASSGRLAEPTDTQYF
d_gene: TRBD1; abundance: once; j_gene: TRBJ1-4; v_gene: TRBV6-1; CDR3aa: CASSEGGQNEKLFF
d_gene: .; abundance: .; j_gene: TRBJ1-2; v_gene: TRBV27; CDR3aa: CASSPRNYGYTF
d_gene: .; abundance: .; j_gene: TRBJ2-5; v_gene: TRBV2; CDR3aa: CASSEGPRAQYF
d_gene: TRBD1; abundance: .; j_gene: TRBJ1-2; v_gene: TRBV2; CDR3aa: CASSGTVNNYGYTF
d_gene: TRBD1; abundance: .; j_gene: TRBJ1-5; v_gene: TRBV2; CDR3aa: CASSEVVRGRQPQHF
d_gene: .; abundance: once; j_gene: TRBJ1-1; v_gene: TRBV19; CDR3aa: CASDRDNGGKAPEAFF
d_gene: .; abundance: .; j_gene: TRBJ2-1; v_gene: TRBV12-3/TRBV12-4; CDR3aa: CASSFGSPNEQFF
d_gene: .; abundance: .; j_gene: TRBJ1-2; v_gene: TRBV19; CDR3aa: CASRQPLYGYTF
d_gene: .; abundance: .; j_gene: TRBJ2-6; v_gene: TRBV10-3; CDR3aa: CAISEKKTSGANVLTF
d_gene: TRBD2; abundance: once; j_gene: TRBJ2-7; v_gene: TRBV11-2; CDR3aa: CASSLGGRAYEQYF
d_gene: .; abundance: .; j_gene: TRBJ1-1; v_gene: TRBV6-5; CDR3aa: CASSYSGTPEAFF
d_gene: TRBD2; abundance: .; j_gene: TRBJ2-5; v_gene: TRBV11-2; CDR3aa: CASSLGSTGGYQETQYF
d_gene: TRBD1; abundance: .; j_gene: TRBJ1-4; v_gene: TRBV5-4; CDR3aa: CASSKQGSNEKLFF
d_gene: TRBD1; abundance: .; j_gene: TRBJ2-7; v_gene: TRBV30; CDR3aa: CAWSVDRGGEQYF
d_gene: .; abundance: .; j_gene: TRBJ2-5; v_gene: TRBV7-2; CDR3aa: CASSPRGGRLRYQETQYF
d_gene: .; abundance: .; j_gene: TRBJ2-5; v_gene: TRBV7-2; CDR3aa: CASSLAGPQETQYF
d_gene: .; abundance: .; j_gene: TRBJ2-3; v_gene: TRBV2; CDR3aa: CASSETSVPRDTQYF
d_gene: .; abundance: .; j_gene: TRBJ2-3; v_gene: TRBV6-5; CDR3aa: CATSLAAGGDTQYF
d_gene: TRBD2; abundance: .; j_gene: TRBJ2-1; v_gene: TRBV7-8; CDR3aa: CASSLRTSDYEQFF
d_gene: TRBD2; abundance: few; j_gene: TRBJ2-3; v_gene: TRBV5-1; CDR3aa: CASSPGLAGPTDTQYF
d_gene: .; abundance: .; j_gene: TRBJ1-2; v_gene: TRBV19; CDR3aa: CASAGRYYGYTF
d_gene: .; abundance: .; j_gene: TRBJ2-5; v_gene: TRBV3-1/TRBV3-2; CDR3aa: CASSLTGAETQYF
d_gene: TRBD2; abundance: .; j_gene: TRBJ2-5; v_gene: TRBV24-1; CDR3aa: CATSDPWTSGGARETQYF
d_gene: TRBD2; abundance: .; j_gene: TRBJ2-1; v_gene: TRBV6-5; CDR3aa: CASIRTSGREQFF
d_gene: .; abundance: .; j_gene: TRBJ2-7; v_gene: TRBV2; CDR3aa: CASSEQVSSYEQYF
d_gene: .; abundance: .; j_gene: TRBJ2-5; v_gene: TRBV11-2; CDR3aa: CASSLASRLETQYF
d_gene: TRBD1; abundance: .; j_gene: TRBJ2-7; v_gene: TRBV7-9; CDR3aa: CASSPGDRGDEQYF
d_gene: TRBD2; abundance: .; j_gene: TRBJ2-7; v_gene: TRBV2; CDR3aa: CASRPAGGGAHEQYF
d_gene: TRBD1; abundance: .; j_gene: TRBJ2-7; v_gene: TRBV27; CDR3aa: CASSHGTGPSYEQYF
d_gene: TRBD2; abundance: .; j_gene: TRBJ2-3; v_gene: TRBV19; CDR3aa: CASRSRAGGVDTQYF
d_gene: .; abundance: few; j_gene: TRBJ1-1; v_gene: TRBV5-1; CDR3aa: CASSNVNTEAFF
d_gene: .; abundance: .; j_gene: TRBJ2-5; v_gene: TRBV12-2; CDR3aa: CASRLARRVERSWVGQETQYF
d_gene: TRBD1; abundance: .; j_gene: TRBJ1-3; v_gene: TRBV28; CDR3aa: CASWTGHSGNTIYF
d_gene: .; abundance: .; j_gene: TRBJ1-2; v_gene: TRBV19; CDR3aa: CASSSRTSPQGNGYTF